This section outlines one T cell receptor (beta chain) sequence together with its context. Its cognate antigen is unknown. At one end, the junction sequence differs from germline, possibly due to a read error. Germline values: CDR1 ENHRY, CDR2 SYGVKD. The CDR3 is made up of 13 amino acids. After constant-region reverse-primer amplification, full-length variable regions underwent semi-nested PCR with Nested Universal Primer A. One entry per CDR3 protein results from TCRdb running MiXCR on the 5' RACE reads. The sample has some 12,000 distinct CDR3 sequences, roughly 51% seen once. The sorted Tregs were CD4+CD25+CD127-/low cells. General study results and limits: The larger-cohort validation was restricted to a single TCR beta V-J rearrangement rather than whole repertoires. Tumor memory CD4+ T cell TCR gene usage clustered with blood and lymph node memory CD4+ cells and lymph node naive CD4+ cells. Greatest tumor Treg TCR overlap was with tumor naive CD4+ cells.

The chain links TRBV10-3 to TRBJ1-4; no reliable D call. The receptor was derived from a female donor with breast cancer. The sequenced sample was tumor-infiltrating Tregs sorted from the breast tumor. CDR3 sequence reads: CAISATLPGGLSF. Here the CDR3 DNA reads TGTGCCATCAGCGCAACCCTTCCGGGAGGTCTGTCTTTT.